This T cell receptor beta chain was captured in a study of T cell responses to AZD1222 COVID-19 vaccine. TCRdb's copy holds only in-frame clones and misses some; the assay was immunoSEQ multiplex PCR. This repertoire shows tens of thousands of clones, roughly 84% found once; its top ten account for roughly 21%. This CDR3 has 12 residues. Germline V gene data show CDR1 as MDHEN and CDR2 as SYDVKM. V was cut by 10 bases and J by 7 bases, with 14 bases left in between. Study outcomes and limitations: Spike-specific TCR depth and breadth grew after two AZD1222 doses.

To note about this clone: Antigen unknown.

The material sequenced was peripheral blood, taken on day 0 of AZD1222 vaccination. The TCR sequence derives from an adult in good health. The chain is built from TRBV28 and TRBJ1-5, with D tentatively TRBD1 (6 bases). This CDR3 reads CAITGIGQPQHF. DNA for the CDR3: TGTGCCATCACAGGGATAGGACAGCCCCAGCATTTT.